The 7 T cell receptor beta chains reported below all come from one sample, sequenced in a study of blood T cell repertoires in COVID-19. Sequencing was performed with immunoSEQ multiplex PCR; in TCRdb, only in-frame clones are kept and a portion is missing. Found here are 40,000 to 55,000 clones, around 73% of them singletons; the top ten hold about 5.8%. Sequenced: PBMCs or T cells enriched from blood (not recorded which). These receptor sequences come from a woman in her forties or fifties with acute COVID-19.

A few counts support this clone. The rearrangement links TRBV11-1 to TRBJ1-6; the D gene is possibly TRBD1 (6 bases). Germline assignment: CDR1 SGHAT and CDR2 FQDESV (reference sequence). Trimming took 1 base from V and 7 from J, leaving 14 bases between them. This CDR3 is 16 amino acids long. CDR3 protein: CASSLGADRRNSPLHF. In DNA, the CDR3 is TGTGCCAGCAGCTTAGGAGCTGACAGGAGAAATTCACCCCTCCACTTT.

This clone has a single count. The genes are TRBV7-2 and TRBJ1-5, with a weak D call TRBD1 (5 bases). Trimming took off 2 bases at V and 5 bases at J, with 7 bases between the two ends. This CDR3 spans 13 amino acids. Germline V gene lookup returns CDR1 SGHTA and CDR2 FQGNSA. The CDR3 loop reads CASSLRGYQPQHF. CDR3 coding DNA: TGTGCCAGCAGCTTACGGGGGTATCAGCCCCAGCATTTT.

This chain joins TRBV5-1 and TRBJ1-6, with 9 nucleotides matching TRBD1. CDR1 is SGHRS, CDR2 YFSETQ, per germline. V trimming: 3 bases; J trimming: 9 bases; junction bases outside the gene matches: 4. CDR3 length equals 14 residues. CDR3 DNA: TGCGCCAGCAGCTCGGGACAGGGTGGTTCACCCCTCCACTTT. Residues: CASSSGQGGSPLHF.

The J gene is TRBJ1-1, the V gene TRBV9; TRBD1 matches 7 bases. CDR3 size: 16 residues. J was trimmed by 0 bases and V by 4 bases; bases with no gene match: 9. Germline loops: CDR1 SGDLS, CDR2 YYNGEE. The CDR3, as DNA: TGTGCCAGCAGCCCTCAACCGGGACAGATGAACACTGAAGCTTTCTTT. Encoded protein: CASSPQPGQMNTEAFF.

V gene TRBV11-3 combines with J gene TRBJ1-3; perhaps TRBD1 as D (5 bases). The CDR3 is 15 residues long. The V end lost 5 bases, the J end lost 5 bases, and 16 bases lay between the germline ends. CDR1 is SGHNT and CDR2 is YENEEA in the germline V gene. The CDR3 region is CASSRDSGSRNTIYF. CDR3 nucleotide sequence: TGTGCCAGCAGCAGAGACAGTGGGTCGAGAAACACCATATATTTT.

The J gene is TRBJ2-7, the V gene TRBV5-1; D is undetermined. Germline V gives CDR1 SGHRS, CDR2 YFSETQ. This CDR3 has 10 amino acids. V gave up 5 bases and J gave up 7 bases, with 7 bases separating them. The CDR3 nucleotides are TGCGCCAGCAGTAGCTGGGAGCAGTACTTC. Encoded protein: CASSSWEQYF.

CDR3 coding DNA: TGTGCCAGCAGCCTCGATGCAGGGGGCCCCCAGCATTTT. Protein sequence: CASSLDAGGPQHF. The chain recombines TRBV4-2 with TRBJ1-5; TRBD1 agrees at 8 bases. V trimming: 4 bases; J trimming: 10 bases; junction bases outside the gene matches: 6. The CDR3 is 13 amino acids. Germline CDR1 reads LGHNA; CDR2 reads YNFKEQ.